The rows below give T cell receptor beta chains drawn from one sample of a study of graft-versus-host responses after intestinal transplantation. Their antigens remain unidentified. Repertoires were generated with immunoSEQ multiplex PCR, while TCRdb's copy carries only in-frame clones and drops some. The data contain roughly 99,000 clones, 85% to 95% of them singletons. This specimen was unstimulated CD8+ T cells sorted from spleen or lymph node cells, taken before transplant. Receptors originate from a human donor who was the organ donor for an intestinal transplant. The CDR3 runs from the conserved cysteine through the conserved F or W. The order of the fields is D gene, V gene, J gene, clone size, CDR3 protein, CDR3 DNA. D genes are given only for firm matches. Clone size is not always given. Where it is, it says once, few, many or a class for expanded clones.

TRBD1	TRBV25-1	TRBJ2-2	NA	CASIAGQVNTGELFF	TGTGCCAGCATTGCGGGACAGGTGAACACCGGGGAGCTGTTTTTT
NA	TRBV7-6	TRBJ2-3	NA	CASSSHQYRDGPSTDTQYF	TGTGCCAGCAGCTCCCATCAGTACAGGGACGGTCCTAGCACAGATACGCAGTATTTT
TRBD1	TRBV19	TRBJ1-5	once	CASSTGGSNQPQHF	TGTGCCAGTAGTACAGGGGGCTCAAATCAGCCCCAGCATTTT
NA	TRBV7-3	TRBJ1-1	NA	CASSLNGEWGVAEAFF	TGTGCCAGCAGCTTAAATGGAGAATGGGGGGTTGCTGAAGCTTTCTTT
TRBD1	TRBV6-1	TRBJ1-1	NA	CASAMTGPTEAFF	TGTGCCAGCGCCATGACAGGGCCCACTGAAGCTTTCTTT
NA	TRBV28	TRBJ2-7	NA	CASLRTGEPRDEQYF	TGTGCCAGCCTCCGAACGGGAGAACCTCGCGACGAGCAGTACTTC
TRBD1	TRBV4-2	TRBJ1-5	few	CASSPGGLGQPQHF	TGTGCCAGCAGCCCAGGGGGGCTAGGGCAGCCCCAGCATTTT
TRBD1	TRBV28	TRBJ1-5	NA	CASSFRTDHRGSNQPQHF	TGTGCCAGCAGTTTCCGTACAGACCACAGGGGCAGCAATCAGCCCCAGCATTTT
TRBD1	TRBV4-1	TRBJ2-3	NA	CASSQGGGRTGGMTDTQYF	TGCGCCAGCAGCCAGGGGGGAGGAAGGACAGGGGGCATGACAGATACGCAGTATTTT
NA	TRBV10-1	TRBJ2-2	NA	CASRRQGRDTGELFF	TGCGCCAGCCGAAGACAGGGGAGGGACACCGGGGAGCTGTTTTTT
NA	TRBV28	TRBJ2-7	NA	CASSSNQGLAYEQYF	TGTGCCAGCAGTTCGAACCAGGGGTTAGCGTACGAGCAGTACTTC
TRBD1	TRBV19	TRBJ1-2	NA	CASTPGGYGYTF	TGTGCCAGTACACCAGGGGGCTATGGCTACACCTTC
TRBD2	TRBV5-8	TRBJ2-7	NA	CASSLDLAGTYEQYF	TGTGCCAGCAGCTTGGATTTAGCGGGGACCTACGAGCAGTACTTC
TRBD2	TRBV29-1	TRBJ2-1	once	CSVDGTGDSVTSGRLPYNEQFF	TGCAGCGTTGACGGGACAGGGGATTCCGTGACTAGCGGGAGGCTCCCCTACAATGAGCAGTTCTTC
NA	TRBV7-9	TRBJ2-4	NA	CASSSTGHQGDIQYF	TGTGCCAGCAGCTCGACGGGACACCAAGGGGACATTCAGTACTTC
TRBD2	TRBV4-2	TRBJ2-2	once	CASSQDLGSSGGAEVGELFF	TGTGCCAGCAGCCAAGATTTAGGGTCCAGCGGGGGGGCCGAGGTCGGGGAGCTGTTTTTT
NA	TRBV28	TRBJ1-2	NA	CASSLTGTSGYTF	TGTGCCAGCAGTTTAACAGGGACGAGTGGCTACACCTTC
NA	TRBV6-5	TRBJ1-1	NA	CASSYSTGNTEAFF	TGTGCCAGCAGTTACTCGACAGGGAACACTGAAGCTTTCTTT
TRBD2	TRBV4-2	TRBJ2-1	once	CASSQETLAGGIEQFF	TGTGCCAGCAGCCAAGAGACCCTAGCGGGGGGTATTGAGCAGTTCTTC
TRBD1	TRBV5-4	TRBJ2-1	NA	CASSLEGQGSYNEQFF	TGTGCCAGCAGCTTGGAGGGACAGGGTTCCTACAATGAGCAGTTCTTC
TRBD1	TRBV5-8	TRBJ2-7	NA	CASYYRGQYEQYF	TGTGCCAGCTACTACAGGGGGCAGTACGAGCAGTACTTC
NA	TRBV27	TRBJ1-2	NA	CASSSTGEGYTF	TGTGCCAGCAGTTCGACGGGGGAGGGCTACACCTTC
NA	TRBV4-2	TRBJ2-3	NA	CASSQGGNRDTQYF	TGTGCCAGCAGCCAAGGCGGGAATAGAGATACGCAGTATTTT
NA	TRBV9	TRBJ2-3	NA	CASSQSGSTDTQYF	TGTGCCAGCAGCCAAAGCGGATCCACAGATACGCAGTATTTT
TRBD2	TRBV2	TRBJ2-5	once	CASSEGGGGTLQETQYF	TGTGCCAGCAGTGAAGGCGGGGGGGGAACCTTACAAGAGACCCAGTACTTC
TRBD2	TRBV19	TRBJ2-3	NA	CASSAPTSGGADTQYF	TGTGCCAGTAGTGCGCCTACGAGCGGGGGGGCAGATACGCAGTATTTT
NA	TRBV28	TRBJ1-2	NA	CASTVSLTNYGYTF	TGTGCCAGCACCGTGAGTTTGACTAACTATGGCTACACCTTC
NA	TRBV9	TRBJ2-3	NA	CASSGANTDTQYF	TGTGCCAGCAGCGGCGCTAATACAGATACGCAGTATTTT
TRBD1	TRBV10-3	TRBJ2-7	NA	CAIGFTGEVSYEQYF	TGTGCCATCGGATTCACAGGGGAAGTCTCCTACGAGCAGTACTTC
TRBD1	TRBV9	TRBJ1-2	NA	CASSVGGTVRFIDYGYTF	TGTGCCAGCAGCGTAGGGGGGACAGTTCGCTTCATAGACTATGGCTACACCTTC
NA	TRBV28	TRBJ2-7	NA	CASSSILGTSYEQYF	TGTGCCAGCAGCTCCATCCTTGGCACCTCCTACGAGCAGTACTTC
NA	TRBV11-1	TRBJ2-7	NA	CASSLAITYEQYF	TGTGCCAGCAGCTTAGCTATAACCTACGAGCAGTACTTC
TRBD2	TRBV7-6	TRBJ2-1	NA	CASRPGTSGYNEQFF	TGTGCCAGCAGGCCTGGGACTAGCGGCTACAATGAGCAGTTCTTC
NA	TRBV7-8	TRBJ2-1	NA	CASSRLPKGDEQFF	TGTGCCAGCAGCCGCCTCCCAAAAGGGGATGAGCAGTTCTTC
NA	TRBV19	TRBJ2-2	NA	CASSIDLGGRWRTGELFF	TGTGCCAGTAGTATAGATCTGGGAGGAAGATGGCGAACCGGGGAGCTGTTTTTT
NA	TRBV7-9	TRBJ2-3	NA	CASRILGTDTQYF	TGTGCCAGCAGGATACTAGGTACAGATACGCAGTATTTT
TRBD2	TRBV13	TRBJ2-5	NA	CASSLGTSGRETQYF	TGTGCCAGCAGCTTAGGGACTAGCGGGAGAGAGACCCAGTACTTC
NA	TRBV11-2	TRBJ2-1	NA	CASSLDNNEQFF	TGTGCCAGCAGCTTAGACAACAATGAGCAGTTCTTC
NA	TRBV15	TRBJ1-1	NA	CATSRVGQTEAFF	TGTGCCACCAGCAGAGTAGGACAGACTGAAGCTTTCTTT
NA	TRBV27	TRBJ2-7	NA	CASSLSVLDEQYF	TGTGCCAGCAGTTTATCGGTGCTAGACGAGCAGTACTTC
TRBD1	TRBV7-9	TRBJ2-7	NA	CASSSDRGPPYEQYF	TGTGCCAGCAGCTCCGACAGGGGGCCCCCCTACGAGCAGTACTTC
NA	TRBV9	TRBJ1-3	NA	CASNGRGSSGNTIYF	TGTGCCAGCAACGGTCGGGGGTCCTCTGGAAACACCATATATTTT
TRBD1	TRBV4-2	TRBJ1-2	NA	CASSHAIWVAGQGASNYGYTF	TGTGCCAGCAGCCACGCCATTTGGGTGGCGGGACAGGGGGCTTCCAACTATGGCTACACCTTC
NA	TRBV11-2	TRBJ2-2	NA	CASSLDQRELFF	TGTGCCAGCAGCTTAGATCAAAGGGAGCTGTTTTTT
NA	TRBV7-9	TRBJ1-1	NA	CASSPLRVMRVVDTEAFF	TGTGCCAGCAGCCCACTAAGGGTTATGAGGGTCGTGGACACTGAAGCTTTCTTT
NA	TRBV19	TRBJ2-5	NA	CASKRAGAAETQYF	TGTGCCAGTAAAAGGGCAGGGGCCGCTGAGACCCAGTACTTC
TRBD1	TRBV28	TRBJ1-2	NA	CASSLPTGGANYGYTF	TGTGCCAGCAGTTTGCCGACAGGGGGCGCGAACTATGGCTACACCTTC
TRBD2	TRBV19	TRBJ2-1	NA	CASSLASGYNEQFF	TGTGCCAGTAGTTTGGCTAGCGGATACAATGAGCAGTTCTTC